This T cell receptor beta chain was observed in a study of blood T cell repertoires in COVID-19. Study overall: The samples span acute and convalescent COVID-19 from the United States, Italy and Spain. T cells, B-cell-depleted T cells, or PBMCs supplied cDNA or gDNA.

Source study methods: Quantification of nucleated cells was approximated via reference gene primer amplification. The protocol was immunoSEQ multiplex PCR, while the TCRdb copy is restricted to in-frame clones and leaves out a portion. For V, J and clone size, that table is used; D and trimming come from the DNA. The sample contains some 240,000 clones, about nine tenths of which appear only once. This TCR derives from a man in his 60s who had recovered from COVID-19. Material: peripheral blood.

CDR3 nucleotide sequence: TGTGCCAGCACCCCGGGGGGGGTCTCTACGCAGTATTTT. It specifies CASTPGGVSTQYF. The chain employs TRBV6-6 and TRBJ2-3, with 8 bases fitting TRBD2. This CDR3 has 13 amino acids. Germline V gene data show CDR1 as MNHNY and CDR2 as SVGAGI (reference sequence). The ends lost 7 bases at V and 8 bases at J; junction bases unmatched: 8.